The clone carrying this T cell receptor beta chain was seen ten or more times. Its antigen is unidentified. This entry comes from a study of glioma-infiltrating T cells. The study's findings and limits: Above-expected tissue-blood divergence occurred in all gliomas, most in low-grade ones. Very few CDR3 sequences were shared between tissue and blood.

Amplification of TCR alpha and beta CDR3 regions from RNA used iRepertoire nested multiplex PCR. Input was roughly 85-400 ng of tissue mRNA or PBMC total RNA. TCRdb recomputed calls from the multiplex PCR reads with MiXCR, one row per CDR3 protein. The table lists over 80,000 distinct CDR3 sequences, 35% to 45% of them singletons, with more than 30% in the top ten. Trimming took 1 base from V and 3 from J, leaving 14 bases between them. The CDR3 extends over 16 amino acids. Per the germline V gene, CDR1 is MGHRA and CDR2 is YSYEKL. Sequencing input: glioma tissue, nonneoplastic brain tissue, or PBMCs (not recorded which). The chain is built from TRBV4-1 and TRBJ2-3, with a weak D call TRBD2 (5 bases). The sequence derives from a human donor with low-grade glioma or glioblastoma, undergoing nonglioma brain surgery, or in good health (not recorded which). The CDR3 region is CASSQVGDARTDTQYF. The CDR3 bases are TGCGCCAGCAGCCAAGTGGGAGACGCCCGGACAGATACGCAGTATTTT.